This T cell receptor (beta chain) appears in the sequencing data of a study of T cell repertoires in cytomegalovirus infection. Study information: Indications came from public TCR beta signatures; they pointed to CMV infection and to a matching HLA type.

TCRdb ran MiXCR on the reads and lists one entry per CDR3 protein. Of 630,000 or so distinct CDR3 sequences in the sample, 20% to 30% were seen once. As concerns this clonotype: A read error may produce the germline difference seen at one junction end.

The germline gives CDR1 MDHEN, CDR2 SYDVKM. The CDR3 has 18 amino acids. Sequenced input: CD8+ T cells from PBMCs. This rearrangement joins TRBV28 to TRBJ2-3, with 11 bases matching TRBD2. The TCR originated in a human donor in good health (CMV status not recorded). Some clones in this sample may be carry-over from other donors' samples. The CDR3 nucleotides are TGTGCCAACAGTCTTGAGAACTACGGACTAGCGGGTACAGATACGCAGTATTTT. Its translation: CANSLENYGLAGTDTQYF.